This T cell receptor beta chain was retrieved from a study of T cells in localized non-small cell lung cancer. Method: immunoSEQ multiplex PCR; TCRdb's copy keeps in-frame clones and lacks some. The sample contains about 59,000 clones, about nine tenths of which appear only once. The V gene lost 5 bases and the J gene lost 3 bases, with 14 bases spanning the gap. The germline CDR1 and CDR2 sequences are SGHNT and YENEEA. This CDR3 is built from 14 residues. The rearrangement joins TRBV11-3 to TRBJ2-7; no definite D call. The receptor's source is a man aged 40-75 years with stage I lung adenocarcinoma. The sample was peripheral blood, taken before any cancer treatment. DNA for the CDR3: TGTGCCAGCAGCCCCCTATTAAGGAGCTACGAGCAGTACTTC. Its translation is CASSPLLRSYEQYF.